The 13 T cell receptor beta chains given below trace back to one sample, sequenced in a study of T cell responses to AZD1222 COVID-19 vaccine. This table comes from immunoSEQ multiplex PCR, and its TCRdb copy is limited to in-frame clones, with some not included. The repertoire holds more than 50,000 clones, with 79% as singletons. The sequences come from peripheral blood, collected on day 0 of MenACWY control vaccination. All receptors derive from an adult in good health.

The gene calls are TRBV5-1 and TRBJ1-4; D uncertain. CDR1 is SGHRS, CDR2 YFSETQ, per germline. The CDR3 is 13 amino acids. The germline V and J ends were trimmed by 0 bases and 14 bases, with 14 bases remaining between them. CDR3 DNA: TGCGCCAGCAGCTTGGGGACGGTCGGACCCCTGTTTTTT. It is translated as CASSLGTVGPLFF.

In this sample, this clone turned up once. This sequence joins TRBV5-1 and TRBJ2-7, with a tentative D call TRBD2 (5 bases). Per germline, CDR1 SGHRS and CDR2 YFSETQ. The ends were cut back, 0 bases at V and 3 bases at J, with 7 bases in the middle. CDR3 length: 13 residues. CDR3 amino acids: CASSLGRDYEQYF. The DNA of the CDR3 is TGCGCCAGCAGCTTGGGACGGGACTACGAGCAGTACTTC.

The chain employs TRBV3-1 (or the pseudogene TRBV3-2) and TRBJ1-2; D possibly corresponds to TRBD1 (6 bases). Trimming removed 1 base from V and 8 bases from J, with 11 bases in between. Germline CDR1 is LGHDT and CDR2 is YNNKEL (reference sequence). The CDR3 spans 13 residues. CDR3 protein: CASSQGSGGGYTF. In DNA form, the CDR3 reads TGTGCCAGCAGCCAAGGGTCCGGGGGCGGCTACACCTTC.

The chain uses TRBV28 and TRBJ1-1, with D maybe TRBD1 (5 bases). V was cut by 1 base and J by 5 bases, with 11 bases left in between. CDR3 length equals 14 residues. CDR1 is MDHEN and CDR2 is SYDVKM in the germline V gene. CDR3 bases: TGTGCCAGCAGTTTATACTATGGGGCGACTGAAGCTTTCTTT. Translating it yields CASSLYYGATEAFF.

The V call is TRBV5-5, the J call TRBJ2-1, with D perhaps TRBD1 (6 bases). V lost 4 bases and J lost 4, with 9 bases in between. The CDR3 length is 13 residues. Germline CDR1 and CDR2: SGHKS and YYEKEE (reference sequence). The DNA for the CDR3 is TGTGCCAGCAGCATAGGGGGATACAATGAGCAGTTCTTC. Its translation is CASSIGGYNEQFF.

As DNA, the CDR3 is TGCGCCAGCAGCTTGGAAGGCGGGGCTACCGGGGAGCTGTTTTTT. This sequence encodes CASSLEGGATGELFF. The chain recombines TRBV5-1 with TRBJ2-2; maybe TRBD2 (6 bases). V was pared by 0 bases and J by 5 bases, with 11 bases between. CDR1 is SGHRS, CDR2 YFSETQ, per germline. The CDR3 extends over 15 amino acids.

The V call is TRBV2, the J call TRBJ1-3; TRBD1 might be the D (5 bases). CDR3 length: 14 residues. Germline V gene lookup returns CDR1 SNHLY and CDR2 FYNNEI. V lost 6 bases, J lost 1 base, and 10 bases lay in between. For the CDR3, the DNA is TGTGCCAGCAGCGTGCGGGGGTCTGGAAACACCATATATTTT. Amino acid sequence: CASSVRGSGNTIYF.

The V call is TRBV9, the J call TRBJ2-7; tentative D call: TRBD2 (5 bases). Trimming cost V 4 bases and J 3 bases, with 17 bases left between them. Looked up from germline, CDR1 is SGDLS and CDR2 is YYNGEE. This CDR3 is built from 15 residues. The CDR3: CASSPGDLGNYEQYF. For the CDR3, the DNA is TGTGCCAGCAGCCCCGGGGATCTGGGGAACTACGAGCAGTACTTC.

The gene calls are TRBV11-2 and TRBJ1-6; the match to TRBD1 covers 8 bases. The germline CDR1 and CDR2 sequences are SGHAT and FQNNGV. Unmatched junction bases numbered 5, after V lost 6 bases and J lost 7 bases. The CDR3 spans 14 residues. DNA of the CDR3: TGTGCCAGCAGTTTAACAGGGGGGAATTCACCCCTCCACTTT. This codes for CASSLTGGNSPLHF.

The count of this clone is one. The chain combines TRBV2 with TRBJ2-7; tentative D call: TRBD1 (5 bases). The germline CDR1 and CDR2 sequences are SNHLY and FYNNEI. The CDR3 covers 13 residues. The V end was cut by 7 bases, the J end by 2 bases, with 12 bases between. The CDR3 spells CASTAREPYEQYF. The CDR3 bases are TGTGCCAGCACAGCCAGGGAACCCTACGAGCAGTACTTC.

The chain combines TRBV6-5 with TRBJ2-6; D is ambiguous. The germline CDR1 and CDR2 sequences are MNHEY and SVGAGI. V was pared by 8 bases and J by 0 bases, with 11 bases between. CDR3 length: 15 amino acids. The CDR3 DNA reads TGTGCCAGCGCTAAACGGCACTCTGGGGCCAACGTCCTGACTTTC. Protein sequence: CASAKRHSGANVLTF.

This chain links TRBV9 with TRBJ2-3, with 10 nucleotides matching TRBD2. V was clipped by 0 bases and J by 5 bases; unmatched bases: 3. The CDR3 loop spans 15 amino acids. Germline values: CDR1 SGDLS, CDR2 YYNGEE. This CDR3 reads CASSVEAGGVDTQYF. The CDR3 nucleotides read TGTGCCAGCAGCGTAGAAGCGGGAGGGGTAGATACGCAGTATTTT.

The J gene is TRBJ1-2, the V gene TRBV5-4; tentatively, D is TRBD1 (6 bases). Germline V lookup: CDR1 SGHNT, CDR2 YYREEE (reference sequence). The CDR3 covers 16 residues. The ends were cut back, 4 bases at V and 4 bases at J, with 20 bases in the middle. CDR3 in amino acids: CASSPQGYTLTYGYTF. As DNA, the CDR3 is TGTGCCAGCAGCCCACAGGGATACACATTAACCTATGGCTACACCTTC.